Below, one T cell receptor beta chain is given with its context. This entry comes from a study of blood T cell repertoires in COVID-19. Whole-study context: Sources were T cells, B-cell-depleted T cells, or PBMCs; the material itself was cDNA or gDNA.

Method: immunoSEQ multiplex PCR; TCRdb's copy keeps in-frame clones and lacks some. This table has hundreds of thousands of clones, around 89% appearing once. This study enrolled people aged about 18 to 100 from 20 to 25 US geographic areas. Cohort 3 recovery required two negative PCRs, clearance, or symptom resolution. This TCR was sampled from a woman in her thirties or forties who had recovered from COVID-19. The specimen was PBMCs or T cells enriched from blood (not recorded which).

The CDR3 nucleotides are TGTGCCAGCAGTGACCATGCGGGGGGGGCAGATACGCAGTATTTT. Residues: CASSDHAGGADTQYF. The chain employs TRBV6-4 and TRBJ2-3; 9 bases fit TRBD2. The CDR3 is 15 amino acids. V gave up 2 bases and J gave up 4 bases; unmatched junction bases: 4. Germline values: CDR1 MRHNA, CDR2 SNTAGT.